This paragraph reports one T cell receptor (beta chain). Per the original data handling: It was from reference gene primer amplification that nucleated cell counts were estimated. Some clones are missing from TCRdb's copy, which holds only in-frame ones; the method was immunoSEQ multiplex PCR. Clone size and the V and J calls come from that table; the DNA yielded D and trimming. The sample gives about 210,000 clones, 81% of which show up once; about 8.9% is in the top ten. Recruits, aged roughly 18 to 95 years, lived in 24 US areas. Participants were placed into cohorts based on the clinical history they reported. The sample originates from a study of blood T cell repertoires in COVID-19. Looking at the study overall: The analysed material was cDNA or gDNA that came from T cells, B-cell-depleted T cells, or PBMCs.

The clonotype comes from a woman in her 50s with acute COVID-19. The sequencing sample was made of PBMCs or T cells enriched from blood (not recorded which).

Written as DNA, the CDR3 is TGTGCCAGCAGCCCGACGCTGGGGAGGGGGAACACTGAAGCTTTCTTT. This translates into CASSPTLGRGNTEAFF. This chain links TRBV14 with TRBJ1-1; D possibly corresponds to TRBD1 (5 bases). Germline CDR1 and CDR2: SGHDN and FVKESK. The CDR3 contains 16 residues. V gave up 4 bases and J gave up 1 base, with 16 bases separating them.